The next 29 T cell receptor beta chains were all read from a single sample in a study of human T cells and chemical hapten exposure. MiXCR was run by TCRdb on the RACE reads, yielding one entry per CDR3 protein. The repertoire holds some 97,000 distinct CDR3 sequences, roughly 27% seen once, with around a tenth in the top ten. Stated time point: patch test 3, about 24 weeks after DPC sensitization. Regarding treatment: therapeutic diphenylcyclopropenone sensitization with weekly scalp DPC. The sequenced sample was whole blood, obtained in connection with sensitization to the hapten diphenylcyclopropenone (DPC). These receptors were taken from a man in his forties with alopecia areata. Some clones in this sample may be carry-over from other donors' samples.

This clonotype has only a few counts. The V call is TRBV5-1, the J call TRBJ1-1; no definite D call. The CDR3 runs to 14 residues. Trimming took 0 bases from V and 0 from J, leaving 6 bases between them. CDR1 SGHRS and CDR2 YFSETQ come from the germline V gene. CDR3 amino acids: CASSLATMNTEAFF. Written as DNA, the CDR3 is TGCGCCAGCAGCTTGGCCACGATGAACACTGAAGCTTTCTTT.

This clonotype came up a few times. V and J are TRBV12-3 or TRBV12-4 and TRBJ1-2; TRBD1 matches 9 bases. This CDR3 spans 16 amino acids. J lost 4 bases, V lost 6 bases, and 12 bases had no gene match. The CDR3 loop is CASSPGQGPFGYGYTF. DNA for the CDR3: TGTGCCAGCAGCCCGGGACAGGGACCTTTTGGCTATGGCTACACCTTC.

The CDR3 loop reads CASSLLADTQYF. CDR3 DNA: TGCGCCAGCAGCTTGTTGGCAGATACGCAGTATTTT. This chain connects TRBV5-1 to TRBJ2-3; D is uncertain. CDR3 size: 12 residues. From germline, CDR1 is SGHRS and CDR2 YFSETQ. Trimming removed 1 base at V and 4 bases at J, with 4 bases between. The whole variable domain, remainder taken from reference TRBV5-1 and TRBJ2-3, is KAGVTQTPRYLIKTRGQQVTLSCSPISGHRSVSWYQQTPGQGLQFLFEYFSETQRNKGNFPGRFSGRQFSNSRSEMNVSTLELGDSALYLCASSLLADTQYFGPGTRLTVL.

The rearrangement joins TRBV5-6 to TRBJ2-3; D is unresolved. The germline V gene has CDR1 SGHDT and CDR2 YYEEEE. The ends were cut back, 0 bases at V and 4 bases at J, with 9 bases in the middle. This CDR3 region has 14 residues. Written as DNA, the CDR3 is TGTGCCAGCAGCTTGGCCAGTAGGGCAGATACGCAGTATTTT. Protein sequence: CASSLASRADTQYF.

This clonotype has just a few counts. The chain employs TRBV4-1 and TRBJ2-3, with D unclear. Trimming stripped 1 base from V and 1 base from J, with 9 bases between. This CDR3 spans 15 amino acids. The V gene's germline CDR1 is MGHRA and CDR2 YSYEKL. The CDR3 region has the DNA TGCGCCAGCAGCCAAGGGGCGAGAGGCACAGATACGCAGTATTTT. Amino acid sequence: CASSQGARGTDTQYF.

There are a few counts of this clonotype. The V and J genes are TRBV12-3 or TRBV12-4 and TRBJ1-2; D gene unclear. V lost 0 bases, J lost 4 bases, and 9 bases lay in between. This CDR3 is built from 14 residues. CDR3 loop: CASSLAVAGYGYTF. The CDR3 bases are TGTGCCAGCAGTTTAGCGGTGGCAGGCTATGGCTACACCTTC.

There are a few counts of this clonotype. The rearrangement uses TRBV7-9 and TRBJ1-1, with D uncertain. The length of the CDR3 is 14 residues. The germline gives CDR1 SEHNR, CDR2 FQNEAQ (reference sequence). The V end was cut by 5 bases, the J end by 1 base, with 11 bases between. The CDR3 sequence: CASSRDGTNTEAFF. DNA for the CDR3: TGTGCCAGCAGCAGAGACGGAACGAACACTGAAGCTTTCTTT.

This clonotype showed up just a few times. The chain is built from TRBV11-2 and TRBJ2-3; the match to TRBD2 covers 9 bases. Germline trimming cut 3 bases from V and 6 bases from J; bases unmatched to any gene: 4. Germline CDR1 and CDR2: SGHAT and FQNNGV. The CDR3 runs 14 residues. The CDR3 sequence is CASSFAGGSDTQYF. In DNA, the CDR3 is TGTGCCAGCAGCTTCGCGGGAGGGTCGGATACGCAGTATTTT.

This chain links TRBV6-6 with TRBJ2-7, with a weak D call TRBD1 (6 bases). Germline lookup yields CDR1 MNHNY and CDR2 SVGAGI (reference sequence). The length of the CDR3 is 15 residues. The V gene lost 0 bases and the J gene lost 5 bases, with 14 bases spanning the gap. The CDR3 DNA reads TGTGCCAGCAGTTACTCTGACAGGACTGTGGACGAGCAGTACTTC. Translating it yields CASSYSDRTVDEQYF.

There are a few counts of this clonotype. This CDR3 reads CASSKYAASGKVETQYF. CDR3 bases: TGTGCCAGCAGCAAATACGCGGCTAGCGGGAAAGTCGAGACCCAGTACTTC. The chain employs TRBV7-2 and TRBJ2-5; 9 bases agree with TRBD2. The CDR3 covers 17 residues. CDR1 and CDR2 from the germline V gene are SGHTA and FQGNSA. J lost 5 bases, V lost 5 bases, and 15 bases had no gene match.

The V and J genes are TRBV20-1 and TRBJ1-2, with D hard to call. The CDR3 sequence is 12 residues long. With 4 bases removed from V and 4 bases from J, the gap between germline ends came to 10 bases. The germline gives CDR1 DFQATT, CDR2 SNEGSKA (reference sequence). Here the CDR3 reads CSATANSYGYTF. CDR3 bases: TGCAGTGCTACCGCGAATTCCTATGGCTACACCTTC.

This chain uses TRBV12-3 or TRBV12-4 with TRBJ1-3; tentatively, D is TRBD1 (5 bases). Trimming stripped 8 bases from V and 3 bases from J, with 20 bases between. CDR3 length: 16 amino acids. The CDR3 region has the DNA TGTGCCAGCTGGGGGGGAAGGGGACTGAATGGAAACACCATATATTTT. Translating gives CASWGGRGLNGNTIYF.

The CDR3 DNA reads TGTGCCAGCAGTTTGATAGCAACTAATGAAAAACTGTTTTTT. Translated: CASSLIATNEKLFF. The chain has TRBV12-3 or TRBV12-4 and TRBJ1-4, with D uncertain. The length of the CDR3 is 14 residues. Trimming took off 3 bases at V and 0 bases at J, with 5 bases between the two ends.

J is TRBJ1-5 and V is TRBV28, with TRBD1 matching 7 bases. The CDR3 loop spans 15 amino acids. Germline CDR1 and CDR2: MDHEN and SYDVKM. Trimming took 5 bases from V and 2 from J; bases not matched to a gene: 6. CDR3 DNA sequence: TGTGCCAGCAGTCTAAACAGGGGTGGCAATCAGCCCCAGCATTTT. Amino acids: CASSLNRGGNQPQHF.

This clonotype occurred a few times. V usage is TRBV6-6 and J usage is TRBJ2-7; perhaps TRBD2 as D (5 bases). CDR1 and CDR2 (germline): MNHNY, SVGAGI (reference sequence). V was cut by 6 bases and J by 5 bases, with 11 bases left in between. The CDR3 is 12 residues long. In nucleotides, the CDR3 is TGTGCCAGCAGACAGTCGGGGAACGAGCAGTACTTC. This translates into CASRQSGNEQYF.

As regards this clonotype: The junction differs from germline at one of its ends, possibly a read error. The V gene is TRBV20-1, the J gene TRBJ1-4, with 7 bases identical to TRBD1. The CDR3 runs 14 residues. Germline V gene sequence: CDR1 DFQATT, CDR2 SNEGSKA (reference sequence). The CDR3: CSARKGATNEKLCF. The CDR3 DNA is TGCAGTGCTAGAAAGGGGGCAACTAATGAAAAACTGTGTTTT.

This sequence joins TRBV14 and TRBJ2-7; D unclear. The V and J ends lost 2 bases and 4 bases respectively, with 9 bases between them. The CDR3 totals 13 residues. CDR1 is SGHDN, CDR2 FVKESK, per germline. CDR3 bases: TGTGCCAGCAGCCAAAGTTCCAGATACGAGCAGTACTTC. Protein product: CASSQSSRYEQYF. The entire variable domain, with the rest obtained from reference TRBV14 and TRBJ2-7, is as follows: EAGVTQFPSHSVIEKGQTVTLRCDPISGHDNLYWYRRVMGKEIKFLLHFVKESKQDESGMPNNRFLAERTGGTYSTLKVQPAELEDSGVYFCASSQSSRYEQYFGPGTRLTVT.

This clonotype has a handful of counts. The CDR3 DNA reads as TGTGCCAGCAGCCCTGGACTAGCGGGAGCTACCGGGGAGCTGTTTTTT. As protein: CASSPGLAGATGELFF. The chain recombines TRBV5-5 with TRBJ2-2; 13 positions agree with TRBD2. The CDR3 runs 16 residues. The germline V gene encodes CDR1 SGHKS and CDR2 YYEKEE (reference sequence). Losses at the gene ends were 4 bases for V and 5 bases for J; bases not matched to a gene: 5.

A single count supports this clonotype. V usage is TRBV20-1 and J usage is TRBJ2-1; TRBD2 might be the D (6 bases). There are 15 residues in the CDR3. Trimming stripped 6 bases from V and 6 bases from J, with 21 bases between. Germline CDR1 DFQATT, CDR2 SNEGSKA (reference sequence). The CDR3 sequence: CSASVRRAGTNEQFF. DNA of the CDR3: TGCAGTGCCTCGGTCCGGCGAGCGGGCACCAATGAGCAGTTCTTC.

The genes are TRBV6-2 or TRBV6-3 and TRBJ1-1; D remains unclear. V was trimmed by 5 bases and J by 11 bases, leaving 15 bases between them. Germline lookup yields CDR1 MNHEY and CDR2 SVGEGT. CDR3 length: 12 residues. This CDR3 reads CASSKGTKAAFF. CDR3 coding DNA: TGTGCCAGCAGTAAGGGCACAAAGGCGGCTTTCTTT.

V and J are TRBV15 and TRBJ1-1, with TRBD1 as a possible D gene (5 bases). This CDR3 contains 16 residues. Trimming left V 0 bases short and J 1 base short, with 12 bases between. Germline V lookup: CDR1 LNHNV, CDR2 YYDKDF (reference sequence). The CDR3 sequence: CATSRDSGLENTEAFF. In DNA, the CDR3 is TGTGCCACCAGCAGAGATTCAGGGTTGGAGAACACTGAAGCTTTCTTT. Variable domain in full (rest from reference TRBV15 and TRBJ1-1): DAMVIQNPRYQVTQFGKPVTLSCSQTLNHNVMYWYQQKSSQAPKLLFHYYDKDFNNEADTPDNFQSRRPNTSFCFLDIRSPGLGDTAMYLCATSRDSGLENTEAFFGQGTRLTVV.

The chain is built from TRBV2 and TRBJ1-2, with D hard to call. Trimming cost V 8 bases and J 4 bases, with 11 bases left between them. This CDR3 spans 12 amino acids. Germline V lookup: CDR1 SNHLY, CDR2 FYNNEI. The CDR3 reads CASGSSLYGYTF. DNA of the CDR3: TGTGCCAGCGGAAGCAGTCTCTATGGCTACACCTTC.

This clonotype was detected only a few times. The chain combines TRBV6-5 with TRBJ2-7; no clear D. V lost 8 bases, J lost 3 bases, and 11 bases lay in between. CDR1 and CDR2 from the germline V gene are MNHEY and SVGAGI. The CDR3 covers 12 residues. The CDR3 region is CASRGVGYEQYF. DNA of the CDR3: TGTGCCAGCCGAGGAGTCGGCTACGAGCAGTACTTC.

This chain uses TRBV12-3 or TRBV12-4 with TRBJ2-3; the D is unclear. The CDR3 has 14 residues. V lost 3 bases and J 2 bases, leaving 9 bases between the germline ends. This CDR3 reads CASSFGQPTDTQYF. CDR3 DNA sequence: TGTGCCAGCAGTTTTGGGCAACCCACAGATACGCAGTATTTT.

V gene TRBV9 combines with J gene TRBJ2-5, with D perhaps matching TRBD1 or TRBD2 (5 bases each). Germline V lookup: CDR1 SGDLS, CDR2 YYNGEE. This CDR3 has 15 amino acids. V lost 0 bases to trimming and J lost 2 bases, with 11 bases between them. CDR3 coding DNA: TGTGCCAGCAGCGTAGAGGGGACCCGACAAGAGACCCAGTACTTC. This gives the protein CASSVEGTRQETQYF.

CDR3 region: CASSGTGSQPQHF. CDR3 coding DNA: TGCGCCAGCAGCGGCACCGGTAGCCAGCCCCAGCATTTT. This chain joins TRBV10-2 and TRBJ1-5; D ambiguous. V dropped 6 bases and J dropped 7 bases, with 13 bases sitting between them. In germline, CDR1 is WSHSY, CDR2 SAAADI. The CDR3 covers 13 residues.

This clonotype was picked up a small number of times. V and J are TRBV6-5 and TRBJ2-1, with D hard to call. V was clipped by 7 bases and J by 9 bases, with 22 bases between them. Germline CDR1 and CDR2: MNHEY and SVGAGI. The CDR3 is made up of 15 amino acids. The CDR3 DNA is TGTGCCAGCACCTCCCCCTTGGCCGAGAAATTTGAGCAGTTCTTC. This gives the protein CASTSPLAEKFEQFF.

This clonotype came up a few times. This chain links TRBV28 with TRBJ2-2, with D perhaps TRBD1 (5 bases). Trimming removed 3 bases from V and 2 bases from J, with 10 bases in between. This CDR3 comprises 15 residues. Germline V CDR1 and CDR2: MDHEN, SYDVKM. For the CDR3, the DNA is TGTGCCAGCAGTTTGTGGCAGGGAAACACCGGGGAGCTGTTTTTT. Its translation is CASSLWQGNTGELFF.

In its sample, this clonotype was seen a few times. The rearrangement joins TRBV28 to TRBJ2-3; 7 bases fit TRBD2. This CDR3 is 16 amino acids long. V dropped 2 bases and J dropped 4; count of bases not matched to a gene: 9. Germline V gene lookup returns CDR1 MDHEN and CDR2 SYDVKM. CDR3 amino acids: CASSLLGGSGADTQYF. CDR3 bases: TGTGCCAGCAGTTTACTTGGCGGGAGTGGCGCAGATACGCAGTATTTT.